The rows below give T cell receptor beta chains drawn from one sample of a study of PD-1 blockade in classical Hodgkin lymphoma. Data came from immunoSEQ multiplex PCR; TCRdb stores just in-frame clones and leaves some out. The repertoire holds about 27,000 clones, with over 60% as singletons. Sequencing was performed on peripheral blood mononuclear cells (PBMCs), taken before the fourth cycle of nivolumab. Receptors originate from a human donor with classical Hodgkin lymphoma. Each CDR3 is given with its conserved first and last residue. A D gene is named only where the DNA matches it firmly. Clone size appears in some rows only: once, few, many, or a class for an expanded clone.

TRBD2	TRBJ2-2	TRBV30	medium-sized	CAWSVQAGGLIQLFF	TGTGCCTGGAGTGTACAAGCGGGGGGCCTGATTCAGCTGTTTTTT
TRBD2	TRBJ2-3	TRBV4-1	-	CASSQDFIERGGGLPDTQYF	TGCGCCAGCAGCCAAGATTTTATAGAACGGGGCGGGGGGCTGCCAGATACGCAGTATTTT
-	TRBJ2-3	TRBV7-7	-	CASSSDVGDTQYF	TGTGCTAGCAGCTCCGACGTTGGGGATACGCAGTATTTT
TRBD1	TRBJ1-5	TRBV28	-	CASSLGTGAGGQPQHF	TGTGCCAGCAGTTTAGGGACAGGGGCCGGGGGTCAGCCCCAGCATTTT
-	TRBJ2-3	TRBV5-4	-	CASSVWSTDTQYF	TGTGCCAGCAGCGTGTGGAGCACAGATACGCAGTATTTT
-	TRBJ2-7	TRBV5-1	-	CASRLSTGYEQYF	TGCGCCAGCAGACTCTCCACTGGCTACGAGCAGTACTTC
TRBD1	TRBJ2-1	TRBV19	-	CASSALQGVERNEQFF	TGTGCCAGTAGTGCCCTCCAGGGGGTGGAAAGAAATGAGCAGTTCTTC
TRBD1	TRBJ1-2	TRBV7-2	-	CASSPGTGISSNYGYTF	TGTGCCAGCAGCCCCGGGACAGGGATTAGTTCGAACTATGGCTACACCTTC
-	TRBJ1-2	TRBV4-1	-	CASSQDEVEGYSEFDYGYTF	TGCGCCAGCAGCCAAGATGAGGTAGAGGGCTATTCCGAATTCGACTATGGCTACACCTTC
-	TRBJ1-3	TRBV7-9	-	CASTDNREAGNTIYF	TGTGCCAGCACCGACAACCGAGAGGCTGGAAACACCATATATTTT
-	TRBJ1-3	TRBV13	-	CASSSGQGNTIYF	TGTGCCAGCAGTAGCGGACAGGGAAACACCATATATTTT
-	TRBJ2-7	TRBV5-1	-	CASGQYSYEQYF	TGCGCCAGCGGACAGTACTCCTACGAGCAGTACTTC
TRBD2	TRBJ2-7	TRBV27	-	CASSPPGLAGVYEQYF	TGTGCCAGCAGTCCACCGGGACTAGCGGGAGTCTACGAGCAGTACTTC
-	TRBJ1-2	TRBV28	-	CASSPSPLGGIYGYTF	TGTGCCAGCAGTCCTTCCCCTCTTGGAGGGATCTATGGCTACACCTTC
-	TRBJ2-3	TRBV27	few	CASRRQYTDTQYF	TGTGCCAGCAGACGACAGTACACAGATACGCAGTATTTT
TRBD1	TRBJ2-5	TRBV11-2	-	CASRGGTGGAQETQYF	TGTGCCAGCAGGGGAGGGACAGGGGGTGCCCAAGAGACCCAGTACTTC
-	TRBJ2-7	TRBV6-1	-	CASSAGREGEQYF	TGTGCCAGCAGTGCGGGCCGCGAGGGCGAGCAGTACTTC
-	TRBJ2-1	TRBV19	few	CASRQPSYNEQFF	TGTGCCAGTCGACAGCCCTCCTACAATGAGCAGTTCTTC
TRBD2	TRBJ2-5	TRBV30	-	CAWSVGLAGGVGETQYF	TGTGCCTGGAGTGTGGGACTAGCGGGGGGAGTCGGAGAGACCCAGTACTTC
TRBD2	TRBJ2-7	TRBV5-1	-	CASSTGTSGGAYEQYF	TGCGCCAGCAGCACCGGGACTAGCGGGGGGGCCTACGAGCAGTACTTC
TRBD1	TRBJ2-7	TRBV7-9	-	CASSSGTVPSYEQYF	TGTGCCAGCAGCTCTGGGACAGTACCCTCCTACGAGCAGTACTTC
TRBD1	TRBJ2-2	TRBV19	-	CASSIGRDRAPHMKAGELFF	TGTGCCAGTAGTATTGGGCGGGACAGGGCCCCCCACATGAAGGCCGGGGAGCTGTTTTTT
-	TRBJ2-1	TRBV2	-	CASSTFHLAASYNEQFF	TGTGCCAGCAGCACCTTCCACTTGGCGGCCTCCTACAATGAGCAGTTCTTC
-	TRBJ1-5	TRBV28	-	CASSFYREGNQPQHF	TGTGCCAGCAGTTTTTACAGGGAGGGCAATCAGCCCCAGCATTTT
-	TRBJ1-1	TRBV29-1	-	CSVEGNMNTEAFF	TGCAGCGTTGAAGGAAACATGAACACTGAAGCTTTCTTT
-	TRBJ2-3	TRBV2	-	CASSPTGLGGDTQYF	TGTGCCAGCAGCCCGACGGGGCTAGGGGGAGATACGCAGTATTTT
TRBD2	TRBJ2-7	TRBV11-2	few	CASSPVAGATYEQYF	TGTGCCAGCAGCCCAGTAGCGGGGGCGACCTACGAGCAGTACTTC
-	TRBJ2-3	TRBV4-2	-	CASSQGADTQYF	TGTGCCAGCAGCCAAGGGGCAGATACGCAGTATTTT
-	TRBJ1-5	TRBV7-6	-	CASSLAVGISNQPQHF	TGTGCCAGCAGCTTAGCGGTTGGAATTAGCAATCAGCCCCAGCATTTT
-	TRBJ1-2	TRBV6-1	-	CASSALSSGRRSGSYTF	TGTGCCAGCAGTGCACTGTCCTCAGGTCGAAGGTCGGGAAGCTACACCTTC
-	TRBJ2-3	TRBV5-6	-	CASSRGTFGDTQYF	TGTGCCAGCAGCAGGGGGACATTTGGGGATACGCAGTATTTT
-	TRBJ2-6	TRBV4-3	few	CASSLQFAGANVLTF	TGCGCCAGCAGCCTCCAGTTCGCTGGGGCCAACGTCCTGACTTTC
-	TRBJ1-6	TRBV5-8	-	CASSLEGWSHPLHF	TGTGCCAGCAGCTTGGAGGGTTGGAGTCACCCCCTCCACTTT
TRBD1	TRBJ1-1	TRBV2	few	CARRTGGGWNTEAFF	TGTGCCAGAAGGACAGGGGGAGGCTGGAACACTGAAGCTTTCTTT
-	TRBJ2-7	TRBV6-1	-	CASSLSSAYEQYF	TGTGCCAGCAGTCTCAGTAGCGCCTACGAGCAGTACTTC
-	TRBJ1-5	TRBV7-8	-	CASSVTGNLRNQPQHF	TGTGCCAGCAGCGTAACAGGGAATCTTAGGAATCAGCCCCAGCATTTT
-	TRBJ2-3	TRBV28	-	CASSLFQGGRNTQYF	TGTGCCAGCAGTTTATTCCAGGGAGGCAGGAATACGCAGTATTTT
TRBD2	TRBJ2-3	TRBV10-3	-	CAIRGTSGPTSTDTQYF	TGTGCCATCCGGGGGACTAGCGGTCCTACTAGCACAGATACGCAGTATTTT
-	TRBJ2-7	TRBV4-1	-	CASSQVKDSSYEQYF	TGCGCCAGCAGCCAAGTTAAAGACAGTTCCTACGAGCAGTACTTC
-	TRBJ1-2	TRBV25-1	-	CASSATQGRYGYTF	TGTGCCAGCAGTGCCACACAGGGCAGATATGGCTACACCTTC
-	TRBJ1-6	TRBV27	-	CASSLGQGGNSPLHF	TGTGCCAGCAGTTTAGGCCAGGGAGGGAATTCACCCCTCCACTTT
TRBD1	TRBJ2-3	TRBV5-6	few	CASSLRQGIETQYF	TGTGCCAGCAGCTTGAGACAGGGGATTGAGACGCAGTATTTT
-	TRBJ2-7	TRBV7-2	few	CASSPGAGALQYF	TGTGCCAGCAGCCCAGGGGCGGGGGCTCTGCAGTACTTC
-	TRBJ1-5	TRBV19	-	CASRALGEGNQPQHF	TGTGCCAGTCGCGCCTTGGGGGAGGGCAATCAGCCCCAGCATTTT
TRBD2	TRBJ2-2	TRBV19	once	CASSIYPSGGAGELFF	TGTGCCAGTAGTATTTACCCTAGCGGGGGGGCCGGGGAGCTGTTTTTT